These T cell receptor beta chains were read from a single sample in a study of cytomegalovirus exposure and HLA in healthy donors. Data came from immunoSEQ multiplex PCR; TCRdb stores just in-frame clones and leaves some out. The table lists about 86,000 clones, around 70% of them singletons. Sequenced: PBMCs. Receptors originate from a man aged 60-69 years in good health and CMV-seronegative. Both conserved end residues are part of each CDR3. Each record gives: V gene, J gene, D gene, clone size, CDR3 DNA, CDR3 protein. A D gene is named only where the DNA matches it firmly. Clone size is stated in some rows and not others, as once, few, many or a class when expanded.

v_call: TRBV27
j_call: TRBJ2-5
d_call: .
clone_size: .
cdr3_nt: TGTGCCAGCAGTTTATGGGGGACAACTCAAGAGACCCAGTACTTC
cdr3_aa: CASSLWGTTQETQYF

v_call: TRBV4-2
j_call: TRBJ2-1
d_call: .
clone_size: .
cdr3_nt: TGTGCCAGCAGCCAAGTTACGCCGGCGGTAGGCAATGAGCAGTTCTTC
cdr3_aa: CASSQVTPAVGNEQFF

v_call: TRBV13
j_call: TRBJ2-7
d_call: TRBD2
clone_size: few
cdr3_nt: TGTGCCAGCAGCTTAATCACAAGTGGGGGGGGAGTTGTAGTCGAGCAGTACTTC
cdr3_aa: CASSLITSGGGVVVEQYF

v_call: TRBV15
j_call: TRBJ1-5
d_call: TRBD1
clone_size: once
cdr3_nt: TGTGCCACCAGCACCGGGACAGGGCGCAATCAGCCCCAGCATTTT
cdr3_aa: CATSTGTGRNQPQHF

v_call: TRBV4-2
j_call: TRBJ2-7
d_call: .
clone_size: .
cdr3_nt: TGTGCCAGCAGCCAAGCTCGGACAGCGAGCTCCTACGAGCAGTACTTC
cdr3_aa: CASSQARTASSYEQYF

v_call: TRBV28
j_call: TRBJ2-2
d_call: .
clone_size: .
cdr3_nt: TGTGCCAGCAGTTTATCGTTCCCCGGGGAGCTGTTTTTT
cdr3_aa: CASSLSFPGELFF

v_call: TRBV4-3
j_call: TRBJ1-5
d_call: .
clone_size: .
cdr3_nt: TGCGCCAGCAGCCAAGGCCCAAGTTCAGGGTTCAGCAATCAGCCCCAGCATTTT
cdr3_aa: CASSQGPSSGFSNQPQHF

v_call: TRBV6-1
j_call: TRBJ2-3
d_call: TRBD2
clone_size: .
cdr3_nt: TGTGCCAGCAGTGAAGGAGTAGCGGGAGTAGATACGCAGTATTTT
cdr3_aa: CASSEGVAGVDTQYF

v_call: TRBV30
j_call: TRBJ1-4
d_call: TRBD1
clone_size: few
cdr3_nt: TGTGCCTGGCAACGACAGGGCGGCGGTAATGAAAAACTGTTTTTT
cdr3_aa: CAWQRQGGGNEKLFF

v_call: TRBV13
j_call: TRBJ2-3
d_call: .
clone_size: .
cdr3_nt: TGTGCCAGCAGCTTAGGGGCAGGCTTCACAGATACGCAGTATTTT
cdr3_aa: CASSLGAGFTDTQYF

v_call: TRBV5-1
j_call: TRBJ1-1
d_call: .
clone_size: .
cdr3_nt: TGCGCCAGCAGCCAGGGACAACTTGGGAGACAAGCTTTCTTT
cdr3_aa: CASSQGQLGRQAFF

v_call: TRBV6-6
j_call: TRBJ2-7
d_call: TRBD2
clone_size: .
cdr3_nt: TGTGCCAGCACCCCGGGGGGGGCCTCCTACGAGCAGTACTTC
cdr3_aa: CASTPGGASYEQYF

v_call: TRBV27
j_call: TRBJ2-5
d_call: TRBD1
clone_size: .
cdr3_nt: TGTGCCAGCAGTTTGGGACAGCAAGAGACCCAGTACTTC
cdr3_aa: CASSLGQQETQYF

v_call: TRBV5-1
j_call: TRBJ1-2
d_call: TRBD1
clone_size: once
cdr3_nt: TGCGCCAGCAGCCTACTACAGGGGGCCTATGGCTACACCTTC
cdr3_aa: CASSLLQGAYGYTF

v_call: TRBV13
j_call: TRBJ2-7
d_call: TRBD2
clone_size: .
cdr3_nt: TGTGCCAGCAGCTTAGAGAGGACTAGCACCGAGCAGTACTTC
cdr3_aa: CASSLERTSTEQYF

v_call: TRBV6-1
j_call: TRBJ2-7
d_call: TRBD1
clone_size: .
cdr3_nt: TGTGCCAGCAGTGAATCAGGGGGTGCGGACGAGCAGTACTTC
cdr3_aa: CASSESGGADEQYF

v_call: TRBV4-3
j_call: TRBJ2-1
d_call: .
clone_size: .
cdr3_nt: TGCGCCAGCAGCCAAGATCGGGGAAGTTACAATGAGCAGTTCTTC
cdr3_aa: CASSQDRGSYNEQFF

v_call: TRBV10-3
j_call: TRBJ2-7
d_call: .
clone_size: .
cdr3_nt: TGTGCCACCGGGGACACCTACGAGCAGTACTTC
cdr3_aa: CATGDTYEQYF

v_call: TRBV6-5
j_call: TRBJ1-2
d_call: .
clone_size: .
cdr3_nt: TGTGCCAGCAGTTACTCGCTACAGGGATCGGGAGGCTACACCTTC
cdr3_aa: CASSYSLQGSGGYTF

v_call: TRBV4-3
j_call: TRBJ1-4
d_call: TRBD1
clone_size: many
cdr3_nt: TGCGCCAGCAGCCAAGGACCCGGGACAGGGAGCGAAAAACTGTTTTTT
cdr3_aa: CASSQGPGTGSEKLFF

v_call: TRBV6-1
j_call: TRBJ2-3
d_call: TRBD1
clone_size: .
cdr3_nt: TGTGCCAGCAGGCCGGGACAGGGTCAGGCAGATACGCAGTATTTT
cdr3_aa: CASRPGQGQADTQYF

v_call: TRBV30
j_call: TRBJ2-7
d_call: .
clone_size: .
cdr3_nt: TGTGCCTGGAGTTACCAAGCAGGAAAATCCTACGAGCAGTACTTC
cdr3_aa: CAWSYQAGKSYEQYF

v_call: TRBV18
j_call: TRBJ2-7
d_call: TRBD1
clone_size: once
cdr3_nt: TGTGCCAGCTCACCAGTAGTTGACAGGGGCTACGAGCAGTACTTC
cdr3_aa: CASSPVVDRGYEQYF

v_call: TRBV19
j_call: TRBJ2-7
d_call: .
clone_size: .
cdr3_nt: TGTGCCAGTAGTATAGTTCTTGGTGGCATGGGTCTACGGGGGCAGTACTTC
cdr3_aa: CASSIVLGGMGLRGQYF

v_call: TRBV5-1
j_call: TRBJ2-3
d_call: .
clone_size: .
cdr3_nt: TGCGCCAGCAGCTTGGGCGGGCCTAGCACAGATACGCAGTATTTT
cdr3_aa: CASSLGGPSTDTQYF

v_call: TRBV10-1
j_call: TRBJ1-4
d_call: .
clone_size: .
cdr3_nt: TGCGCCAGCAGTGAATCACGGCAAGAGGATGAAAAACTGTTTTTT
cdr3_aa: CASSESRQEDEKLFF

v_call: TRBV4-1
j_call: TRBJ2-5
d_call: .
clone_size: .
cdr3_nt: TGCGCCAGCAGCCAGAATCAGGGGTCTCAAGAGACCCAGTACTTC
cdr3_aa: CASSQNQGSQETQYF

v_call: TRBV7-2
j_call: TRBJ2-1
d_call: .
clone_size: .
cdr3_nt: TGTGCCAGCAGCTACGTGGGACTTAGTAATGAGCAGTTCTTC
cdr3_aa: CASSYVGLSNEQFF

v_call: TRBV28
j_call: TRBJ1-2
d_call: .
clone_size: few
cdr3_nt: TGTGCCACCTTGAGCGGGGCAGGAACTCCCTACACCTTC
cdr3_aa: CATLSGAGTPYTF

v_call: TRBV7-9
j_call: TRBJ2-3
d_call: .
clone_size: .
cdr3_nt: TGTGCCAGCAGCCCCCCCCAAGATACGCAGTATTTT
cdr3_aa: CASSPPQDTQYF

v_call: TRBV7-8
j_call: TRBJ2-5
d_call: TRBD1
clone_size: few
cdr3_nt: TGTGCCAGCAGCGTAGGGGACAGGGTCGGAGAGACCCAGTACTTC
cdr3_aa: CASSVGDRVGETQYF

v_call: TRBV6-1
j_call: TRBJ2-7
d_call: TRBD1
clone_size: .
cdr3_nt: TGTGCCAGCAGTGAGGGACAGGGGGTTCGCGAGCAGTACTTC
cdr3_aa: CASSEGQGVREQYF

v_call: TRBV29-1
j_call: TRBJ2-2
d_call: TRBD2
clone_size: .
cdr3_nt: TGCAGCGTTGATATTAGCGGGGTAACCGGGGAGCTGTTTTTT
cdr3_aa: CSVDISGVTGELFF

v_call: TRBV25-1
j_call: TRBJ1-1
d_call: TRBD1
clone_size: .
cdr3_nt: TGTGCCAGCAGTAGAGACAGGGGAGAAGCTTTCTTT
cdr3_aa: CASSRDRGEAFF

v_call: TRBV6-6
j_call: TRBJ1-4
d_call: TRBD1
clone_size: .
cdr3_nt: TGTGCCAGCAGGCAAGACAGGGAGATTCCTAATGAAAAACTGTTTTTT
cdr3_aa: CASRQDREIPNEKLFF

v_call: TRBV7-9
j_call: TRBJ2-1
d_call: .
clone_size: .
cdr3_nt: TGTGCCAGCAGCTCCACAATTGGGGTGGACGGGATTCTGAATGAGCAGTTCTTC
cdr3_aa: CASSSTIGVDGILNEQFF

v_call: TRBV7-6
j_call: TRBJ2-5
d_call: .
clone_size: .
cdr3_nt: TGTGCCAGCAGACACAGGGAGAGGGAGACCCAGTACTTC
cdr3_aa: CASRHRERETQYF

v_call: TRBV6-6
j_call: TRBJ1-1
d_call: .
clone_size: .
cdr3_nt: TGTGCCAGCAGAACTAGCGGGGGGCGAGGAACTGAAGCTTTCTTT
cdr3_aa: CASRTSGGRGTEAFF

v_call: TRBV7-9
j_call: TRBJ2-3
d_call: TRBD2
clone_size: few
cdr3_nt: TGTGCCAGCAGCTTCCGACTAGCGGCCCGCACAGATACGCAGTATTTT
cdr3_aa: CASSFRLAARTDTQYF

v_call: TRBV6-1
j_call: TRBJ1-5
d_call: TRBD1
clone_size: .
cdr3_nt: TGTGCCAGCAGTGGTGGGACAGGGAATCAGCCCCAGCATTTT
cdr3_aa: CASSGGTGNQPQHF

v_call: TRBV7-7
j_call: TRBJ2-3
d_call: .
clone_size: .
cdr3_nt: TGTGCCAGCAGCCCTATGGCAGGGCCTTCTAGCACAGATACGCAGTATTTT
cdr3_aa: CASSPMAGPSSTDTQYF

v_call: TRBV5-1
j_call: TRBJ2-2
d_call: TRBD1
clone_size: .
cdr3_nt: TGCGCCAGCAGAAGCGGACAGGGGCCGAACACCGGGGAGCTGTTTTTT
cdr3_aa: CASRSGQGPNTGELFF

v_call: TRBV5-4
j_call: TRBJ2-1
d_call: .
clone_size: .
cdr3_nt: TGTGCCAGCAGCTTGGCAGCGGCGCGCCATGAGCAGTTCTTC
cdr3_aa: CASSLAAARHEQFF

v_call: TRBV6-4
j_call: TRBJ2-2
d_call: TRBD2
clone_size: .
cdr3_nt: TGTGCCAGCAGTGTGCTAGCGGGGGTGAGCACCGGGGAGCTGTTTTTT
cdr3_aa: CASSVLAGVSTGELFF

v_call: TRBV9
j_call: TRBJ1-1
d_call: TRBD1
clone_size: .
cdr3_nt: TGTGCCAGCAGCGTAGCGGCCACCAGGGGGACTGAAGCTTTCTTT
cdr3_aa: CASSVAATRGTEAFF

v_call: TRBV6-5
j_call: TRBJ1-1
d_call: TRBD1
clone_size: .
cdr3_nt: TGTGCCAGCAGCACGGACAGGGGGCGCCGGACTGAAGCTTTCTTT
cdr3_aa: CASSTDRGRRTEAFF

v_call: TRBV7-9
j_call: TRBJ2-1
d_call: .
clone_size: .
cdr3_nt: TGTGCCAGCGGCTTGCGGGCGGGACGATACAATGAGCAGTTCTTC
cdr3_aa: CASGLRAGRYNEQFF

v_call: TRBV7-9
j_call: TRBJ2-2
d_call: TRBD2
clone_size: .
cdr3_nt: TGTGCCAGCAGCTTAGCACGACTAGCGCTTTCCGGGGAGCTGTTTTTT
cdr3_aa: CASSLARLALSGELFF

v_call: TRBV19
j_call: TRBJ2-2
d_call: TRBD1
clone_size: .
cdr3_nt: TGTGCCAGTAGTATAGGGAAGACAGGGGGAAACACCGGGGAGCTGTTTTTT
cdr3_aa: CASSIGKTGGNTGELFF

v_call: TRBV4-3
j_call: TRBJ1-1
d_call: .
clone_size: few
cdr3_nt: TGCGCCAGCAGGCCCGTTACAGGAAACACTGAAGCTTTCTTT
cdr3_aa: CASRPVTGNTEAFF

v_call: TRBV6-5
j_call: TRBJ2-7
d_call: .
clone_size: .
cdr3_nt: TGTGCCAGCAGTTACTCGGGCGGGGCAAACTACGAGCAGTACTTC
cdr3_aa: CASSYSGGANYEQYF

v_call: TRBV4-1
j_call: TRBJ2-7
d_call: .
clone_size: .
cdr3_nt: TGCGCCAGCAGCCAAGGACGGCAGGACGAGCAGTACTTC
cdr3_aa: CASSQGRQDEQYF

v_call: TRBV6-6
j_call: TRBJ2-7
d_call: .
clone_size: .
cdr3_nt: TGTGCCAGCAGTTACTCGACTGGTGGGCAGTACTTC
cdr3_aa: CASSYSTGGQYF

v_call: TRBV10-3
j_call: TRBJ2-3
d_call: TRBD1
clone_size: .
cdr3_nt: TGTGCCTTCACCCGGGACAGGGACACAGATACGCAGTATTTT
cdr3_aa: CAFTRDRDTDTQYF